This T cell receptor (beta chain) was recovered during a study of shared clonotypes between healthy human individuals. Note on this clone: Its target is unknown.

Naive CD4+ cells were CD45RA-selected; the remaining cells were memory. CDR1 is MGHRA, CDR2 YSYEKL, per germline. The CDR3 length is 17 residues. The V gene end was trimmed by 1 base and the J gene end by 2 bases; junction bases not matched to a gene: 6. Study-level results: Among non-shared clonotypes, generation probabilities were lower than among those shared by all four donors. Blood alone was sampled, and tissue repertoires likely differ.

Generated by immunoSEQ multiplex PCR, the TCRdb table keeps only in-frame clones and is missing some. The data show about 1.1 million clones, approximately 78% seen once. Sequencing input: memory CD4+ T cells from PBMCs. As for subset: CD45RA-negative fraction. This sequence originates from a young man in good health. Some clones in this sample may be carry-over from other donors' samples. This chain connects TRBV4-1 to TRBJ2-7, with 12 bases fitting TRBD2. The DNA of the CDR3 is TGCGCCAGCAGCCAAGGGAGTGGACTAGCGGGACCCTACGAGCAGTACTTC. Translation gives CASSQGSGLAGPYEQYF.